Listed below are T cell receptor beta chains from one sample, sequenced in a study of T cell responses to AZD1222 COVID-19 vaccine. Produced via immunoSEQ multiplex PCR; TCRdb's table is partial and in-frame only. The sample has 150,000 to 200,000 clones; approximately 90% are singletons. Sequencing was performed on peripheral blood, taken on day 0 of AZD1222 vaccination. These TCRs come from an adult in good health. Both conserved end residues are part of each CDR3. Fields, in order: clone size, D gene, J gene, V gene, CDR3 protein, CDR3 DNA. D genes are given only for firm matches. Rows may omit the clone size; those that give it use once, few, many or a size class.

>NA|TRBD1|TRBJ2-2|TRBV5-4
CASSLGADRVPGELFF
TGTGCCAGCAGCTTGGGTGCGGACAGGGTACCCGGGGAGCTGTTTTTT
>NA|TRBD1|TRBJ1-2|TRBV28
CASSFGTGNYGYTF
TGTGCCAGCAGTTTTGGGACAGGGAACTATGGCTACACCTTC
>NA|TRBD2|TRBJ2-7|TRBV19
CASSLRGTSGLSYEQYF
TGTGCCAGTAGTCTCAGAGGGACTAGCGGGCTCTCCTACGAGCAGTACTTC
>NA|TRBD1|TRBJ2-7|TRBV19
CASRSSGQRVYEQYF
TGTGCCAGTAGATCCTCGGGACAGAGAGTCTACGAGCAGTACTTC
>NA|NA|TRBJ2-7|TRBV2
CASRKASRIYEQYF
TGTGCCAGCAGGAAGGCGTCTAGAATCTACGAGCAGTACTTC
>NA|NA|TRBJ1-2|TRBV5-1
CASSPDSTRGYTF
TGCGCCAGCAGCCCGGACAGTACGAGGGGCTACACCTTC
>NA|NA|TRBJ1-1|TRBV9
CASSALWTQLYTEAFF
TGTGCCAGCAGCGCCTTATGGACTCAGTTGTACACTGAAGCTTTCTTT
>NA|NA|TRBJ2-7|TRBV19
CASSTGTGYEQYF
TGTGCCAGTAGTACCGGGACGGGCTACGAGCAGTACTTC
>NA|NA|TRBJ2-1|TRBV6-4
CASSDTADSGNEQFF
TGTGCCAGCAGTGACACCGCGGACAGCGGCAATGAGCAGTTCTTC
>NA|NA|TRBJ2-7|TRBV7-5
CVRSGGTLYREQYF
TGTGTCAGAAGCGGCGGGACGTTATACCGAGAGCAGTACTTC
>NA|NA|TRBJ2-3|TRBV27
CASSLGWLAPGTDTQYF
TGTGCCAGCAGTTTAGGATGGCTAGCGCCGGGCACAGATACGCAGTATTTT
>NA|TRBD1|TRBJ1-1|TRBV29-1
CSARQGARAEAFF
TGCAGCGCCCGACAGGGGGCGAGGGCTGAAGCTTTCTTT
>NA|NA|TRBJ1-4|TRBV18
CASSPPGGSTNEKLFF
TGTGCCAGCTCACCACCGGGAGGGAGTACTAATGAAAAACTGTTTTTT
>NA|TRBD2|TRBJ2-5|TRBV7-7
CASSLDSAGAGETQYF
TGTGCCAGCAGCTTAGACTCCGCGGGAGCGGGGGAGACCCAGTACTTC
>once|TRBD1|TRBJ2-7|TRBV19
CASSIRDRDYEQYF
TGTGCCAGTAGTATCCGGGACAGGGACTACGAGCAGTACTTC
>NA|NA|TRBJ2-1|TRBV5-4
CASSESQYHEQFF
TGTGCCAGCAGCGAGAGTCAGTACCATGAGCAGTTCTTC
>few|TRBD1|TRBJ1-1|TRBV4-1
CASSQRPGQMNTEAFF
TGCGCCAGCAGCCAACGACCGGGACAGATGAACACTGAAGCTTTCTTT
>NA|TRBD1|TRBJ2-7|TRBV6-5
CASSYSDRGPYEQYF
TGTGCCAGCAGTTACTCCGACAGGGGCCCCTACGAGCAGTACTTC
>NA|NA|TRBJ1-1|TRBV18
CASSPLGLQNTEAFF
TGTGCCAGCTCACCACTCGGGTTGCAGAACACTGAAGCTTTCTTT
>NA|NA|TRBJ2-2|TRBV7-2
CASSLVAANTGELFF
TGTGCCAGCAGCTTAGTAGCGGCGAACACCGGGGAGCTGTTTTTT
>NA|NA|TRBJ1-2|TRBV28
CASSTGVLYGYTF
TGTGCCAGCAGTACCGGGGTGCTCTATGGCTACACCTTC
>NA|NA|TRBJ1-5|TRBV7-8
CASSSHRDQPQHF
TGTGCCAGCAGCTCCCACAGGGATCAGCCCCAGCATTTT
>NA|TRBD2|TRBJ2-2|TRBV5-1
CASSFREGGTGELFF
TGCGCCAGCAGCTTCCGGGAGGGGGGCACCGGGGAGCTGTTTTTT
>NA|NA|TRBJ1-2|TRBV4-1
CASSQDWSTAGLGVGYTF
TGCGCCAGCAGCCAAGATTGGTCGACCGCGGGGCTAGGGGTTGGCTACACCTTC
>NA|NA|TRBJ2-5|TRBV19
CASSLRHSFGGQETQYF
TGTGCCAGTAGTCTGCGACATTCTTTCGGGGGACAAGAGACCCAGTACTTC
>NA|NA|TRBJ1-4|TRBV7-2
CASSLTGWAEKLFF
TGTGCCAGCAGCTTAACAGGGTGGGCTGAAAAACTGTTTTTT
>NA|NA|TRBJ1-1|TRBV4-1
CASSRGGNTEAFF
TGCGCCAGCAGCCGTGGCGGTAACACTGAAGCTTTCTTT
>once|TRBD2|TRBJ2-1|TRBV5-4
CASSLAAGGTEQFF
TGTGCCAGCAGCTTGGCAGCGGGAGGCACTGAGCAGTTCTTC
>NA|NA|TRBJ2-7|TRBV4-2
CASSQVLKPGSYEQYF
TGTGCCAGCAGCCAAGTTCTCAAACCTGGCTCCTACGAGCAGTACTTC
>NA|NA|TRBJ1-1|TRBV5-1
CASSQTGTPNTEAFF
TGCGCCAGCAGCCAGACCGGGACACCTAACACTGAAGCTTTCTTT
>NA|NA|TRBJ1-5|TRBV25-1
CASSVGPSGVRQPQHF
TGTGCCAGCAGTGTGGGGCCCTCGGGAGTAAGGCAGCCCCAGCATTTT
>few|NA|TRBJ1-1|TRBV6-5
CASSSPGRGRTEAFF
TGTGCCAGCAGTTCACCGGGTCGGGGACGTACTGAAGCTTTCTTT
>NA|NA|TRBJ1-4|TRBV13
CASSPDGTNEKLFF
TGTGCCAGCAGCCCGGACGGAACAAATGAAAAACTGTTTTTT
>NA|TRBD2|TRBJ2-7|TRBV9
CASSEGLAGSPDYEQYF
TGTGCCAGCAGCGAGGGACTAGCGGGAAGTCCCGACTACGAGCAGTACTTC
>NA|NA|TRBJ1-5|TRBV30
CAWSFKGPQPQHF
TGTGCCTGGAGTTTTAAGGGACCTCAGCCCCAGCATTTT
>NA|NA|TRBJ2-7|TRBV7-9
CASSSSAEQYF
TGTGCCAGCAGCTCGAGCGCCGAGCAGTACTTC
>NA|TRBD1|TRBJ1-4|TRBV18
CASSVQQGAVNEKLFF
TGTGCCAGCTCGGTACAACAGGGGGCGGTTAATGAAAAACTGTTTTTT
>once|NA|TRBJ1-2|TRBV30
CAWSLDSGNYGYTF
TGTGCCTGGAGTTTAGACAGCGGGAACTATGGCTACACCTTC
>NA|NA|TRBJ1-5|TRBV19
CASRLDGGGNQPQHF
TGTGCCAGTAGGCTCGATGGCGGCGGCAATCAGCCCCAGCATTTT
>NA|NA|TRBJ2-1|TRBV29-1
CSVAMEDWGKKQFF
TGCAGCGTGGCGATGGAGGACTGGGGTAAAAAGCAGTTCTTC
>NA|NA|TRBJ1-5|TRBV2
CASSEYQGSNQPQHF
TGTGCCAGCAGTGAATACCAGGGTAGCAATCAGCCCCAGCATTTT
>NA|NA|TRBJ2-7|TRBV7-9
CASSLRGGYEQYF
TGTGCCAGCAGCTTAAGGGGGGGCTACGAGCAGTACTTC
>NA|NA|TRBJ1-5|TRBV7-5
CVRSRAPSNQPQHF
TGTGTCAGAAGCAGGGCCCCAAGCAATCAGCCCCAGCATTTT
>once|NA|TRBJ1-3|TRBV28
CASSLEGNTIYF
TGTGCCAGCAGTCTCGAAGGAAACACCATATATTTT
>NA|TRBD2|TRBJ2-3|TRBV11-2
CASSLGRDYTDTQYF
TGTGCCAGCAGCTTGGGGCGGGACTACACAGATACGCAGTATTTT
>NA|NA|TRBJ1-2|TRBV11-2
CASSWTAQLGSTF
TGTGCCAGCAGTTGGACAGCGCAGTTAGGATCCACCTTC
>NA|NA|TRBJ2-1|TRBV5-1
CASSLRWDNEQFF
TGCGCCAGCAGCTTGCGGTGGGACAATGAGCAGTTCTTC
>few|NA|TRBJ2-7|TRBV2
CASSDRAFHEQYF
TGTGCCAGCAGTGACAGGGCATTCCACGAGCAGTACTTC
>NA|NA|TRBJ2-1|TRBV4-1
CASSQDWTAYNEQFF
TGCGCCAGCAGCCAAGATTGGACAGCCTACAATGAGCAGTTCTTC
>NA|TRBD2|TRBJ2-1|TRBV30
CAWSVLLAGGNEQFF
TGTGCCTGGAGTGTATTACTAGCGGGGGGCAATGAGCAGTTCTTC
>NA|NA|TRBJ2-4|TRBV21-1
CASSGARGDKNIQYF
TGTGCCAGCAGCGGGGCGCGGGGTGACAAAAACATTCAGTACTTC
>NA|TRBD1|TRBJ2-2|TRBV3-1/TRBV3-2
CASSPGGWATGELFF
TGTGCCAGCAGCCCAGGGGGTTGGGCCACCGGGGAGCTGTTTTTT
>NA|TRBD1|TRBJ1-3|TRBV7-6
CASSRWTTGDSGNTIYF
TGTGCCAGCAGCCGGTGGACTACAGGGGACTCTGGAAACACCATATATTTT
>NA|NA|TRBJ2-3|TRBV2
CAGSGGGGGTDTQYF
TGTGCCGGGTCTGGGGGCGGGGGCGGCACAGATACGCAGTATTTT
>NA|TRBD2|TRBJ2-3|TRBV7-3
CASSLTGTSGPPTDTQYF
TGTGCCAGCAGCTTAACTGGGACTAGCGGTCCCCCCACAGATACGCAGTATTTT
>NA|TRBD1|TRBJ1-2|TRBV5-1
CASSLVSTGGFYGYTF
TGCGCCAGCAGCTTGGTTTCGACAGGGGGATTCTATGGCTACACCTTC
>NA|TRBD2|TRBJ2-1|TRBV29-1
CSGSGKNNEQFF
TGCAGCGGGAGCGGGAAGAACAATGAGCAGTTCTTC